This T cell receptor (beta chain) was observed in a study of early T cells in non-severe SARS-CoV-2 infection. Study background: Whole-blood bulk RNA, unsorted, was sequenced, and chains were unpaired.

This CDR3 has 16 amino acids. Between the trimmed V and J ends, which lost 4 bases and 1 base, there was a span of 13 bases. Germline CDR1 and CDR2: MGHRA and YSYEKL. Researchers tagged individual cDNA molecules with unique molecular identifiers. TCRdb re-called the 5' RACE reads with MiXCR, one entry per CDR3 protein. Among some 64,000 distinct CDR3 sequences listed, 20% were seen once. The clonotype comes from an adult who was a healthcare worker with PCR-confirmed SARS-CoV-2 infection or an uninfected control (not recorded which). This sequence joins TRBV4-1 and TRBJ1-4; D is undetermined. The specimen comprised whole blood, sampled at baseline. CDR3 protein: CASSRKVGRTNEKLFF. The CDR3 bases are TGCGCCAGCAGCCGCAAAGTGGGAAGAACTAATGAAAAACTGTTTTTT.